Sequencing of this T cell receptor beta chain was carried out in a study of blood T cell repertoires in COVID-19. Sequenced by immunoSEQ multiplex PCR; TCRdb stores in-frame clones only, minus some. This table holds about 140,000 clones, around 83% found once. The TCR was taken from a human donor in a cohort sampled during active COVID-19. The specimen sequenced was peripheral blood.

CDR3 protein: CATGRTGELFF. For the CDR3, the DNA is TGTGCTACAGGGCGCACCGGGGAGCTGTTTTTT. The gene calls are TRBV12-3 or TRBV12-4 and TRBJ2-2, with D possibly being TRBD1 (6 bases). This CDR3 is 11 amino acids long.